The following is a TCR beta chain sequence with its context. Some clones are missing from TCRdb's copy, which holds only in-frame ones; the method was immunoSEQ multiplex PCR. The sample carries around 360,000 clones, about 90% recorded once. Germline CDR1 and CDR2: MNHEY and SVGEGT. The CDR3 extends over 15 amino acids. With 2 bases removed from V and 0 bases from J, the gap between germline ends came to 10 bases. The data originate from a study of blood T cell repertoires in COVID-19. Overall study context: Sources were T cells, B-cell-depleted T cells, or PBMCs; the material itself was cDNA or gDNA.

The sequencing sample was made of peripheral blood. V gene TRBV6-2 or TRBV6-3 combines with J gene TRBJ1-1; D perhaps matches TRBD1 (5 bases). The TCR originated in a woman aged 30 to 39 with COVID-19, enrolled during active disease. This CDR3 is CASSYAGRVNTEAFF. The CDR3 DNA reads TGTGCCAGCAGTTACGCAGGGAGGGTGAACACTGAAGCTTTCTTT.